This TCR beta chain was observed in a study of beta chain features in type 1 diabetes. The study reverse transcribed the entire isolated RNA, so it sequenced expressed TCRB transcripts. Clones were sequenced by immunoSEQ multiplex PCR, and TCRdb holds only the in-frame ones, with some missing. The sample lists 300,000 or so clones; more than 13% were seen once. The V gene lost 5 bases and the J gene lost 3 bases, with 13 bases spanning the gap. The CDR3 spans 14 residues. Germline V gene lookup returns CDR1 SGHDN and CDR2 FVKESK. As to this clone: Its antigen is unidentified.

Study conclusions and caveats: For Type 1 diabetes patients, all four CD4+ subsets carried TCRB CDR3s that were moderately but significantly shorter. Patients showed naive, central memory and Treg TCRB repertoires that appeared more similar than those of healthy donors.

Sequencing was performed on naive CD4+ T cells from blood. The chain is built from TRBV14 and TRBJ1-1; tentatively, D is TRBD1 (6 bases). This receptor was taken from a man aged 25-45 years with type 1 diabetes. The CDR3 nucleotides read TGTGCCAGCAGCTTTACAGGGCGCTACACTGAAGCTTTCTTT. Residues: CASSFTGRYTEAFF.